This T cell receptor beta chain originates from a study of tumor-infiltrating lymphocytes in primary liver carcinoma. Points on this clonotype: Antigen: not known.

Overall study results and limits: Between tumor regions, pairs overlapped more than tumor-adjacent and tumor-blood pairs did. The study found a significantly higher top-250-clone fraction in tumors than in blood (p = 0.039).

RNA isolated from unsorted whole blood supplied the blood RNA, with germline DNA also extracted. Synthesis of TCR beta cDNA was carried out from 500 ng total RNA with a constant-region primer. Slightly modified ARM-PCR served as the procedure for the TCR beta libraries. These libraries came from three rounds of nested multiplex PCR. In the first two PCR rounds, TRBV1-TRBV30 forward primers were paired with a C-beta reverse primer, and each round lasted roughly 9 cycles. MiXCR was run by TCRdb on the multiplex PCR reads, yielding one entry per CDR3 protein. The sample has fewer than 400,000 distinct CDR3 sequences, about 50% seen once. This CDR3 has 16 residues. Trimming took 8 bases from V and 7 from J; bases not matched to a gene: 10. Germline loops: CDR1 MNHEY, CDR2 SVGAGI.

This rearrangement joins TRBV6-5 to TRBJ2-3, with 15 bases identical to TRBD2. The sequence derives from a woman under 40 with primary liver carcinoma and hepatitis B virus infection. Input material: peripheral blood. CDR3 bases: TGTGCCAGCTCCACTCCCGGGACTAGCGGGAGGCATACGCAGTATTTT. Translating gives CASSTPGTSGRHTQYF.